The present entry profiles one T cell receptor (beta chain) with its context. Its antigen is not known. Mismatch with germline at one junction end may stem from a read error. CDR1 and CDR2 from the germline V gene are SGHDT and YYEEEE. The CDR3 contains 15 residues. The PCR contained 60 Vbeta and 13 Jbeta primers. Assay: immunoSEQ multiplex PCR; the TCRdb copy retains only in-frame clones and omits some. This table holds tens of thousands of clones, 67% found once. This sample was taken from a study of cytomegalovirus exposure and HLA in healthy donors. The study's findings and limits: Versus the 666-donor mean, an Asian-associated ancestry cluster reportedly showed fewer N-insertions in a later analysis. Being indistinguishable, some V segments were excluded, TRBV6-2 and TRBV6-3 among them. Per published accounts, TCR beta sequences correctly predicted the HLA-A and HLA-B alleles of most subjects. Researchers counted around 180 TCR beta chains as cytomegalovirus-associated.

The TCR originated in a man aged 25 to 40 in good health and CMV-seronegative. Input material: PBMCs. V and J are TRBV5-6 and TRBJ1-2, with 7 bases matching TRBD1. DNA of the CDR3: TGTGCCAGCAGATTGGGACAGACGATCCTCTATGGCTACACCTTC. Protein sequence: CASRLGQTILYGYTF.